This T cell receptor (beta chain) was documented in a study of neurological immune-mediated disorders. Germline V gives CDR1 SQVTM, CDR2 ANQGSEA. V was cut by 6 bases and J by 1 base, with 6 bases left in between. The CDR3 is 11 amino acids. The cDNA was synthesized by 5'RACE incorporating 10-nucleotide random UMIs. TCRdb called the 5' RACE reads again in MiXCR, with one record for every CDR3 protein. This table holds tens of thousands of distinct CDR3 sequences, approximately 3% found once. The unsorted libraries had their origin in 2 million PBMCs stored at -80 C. Study results and caveats: The repertoires of 18 of 34 multiple sclerosis patients were placed by phylogenetic grouping in a single related-CDR3 cluster, which may be a signature. Sharing of CDR3 amino acid sequences among expanded clones across subjects was absent, suggesting private repertoires in all groups.

This clonotype was counted ten times or more. Its antigen is unknown. V usage is TRBV29-1 and J usage is TRBJ2-5, with D unresolved. The TCR sequence derives from a woman between 45 and 60 years old with multiple sclerosis. Sequencing used PBMCs. CDR3 coding DNA: TGCAGCGTAGCTAGCCAAGAGACCCAGTACTTC. This codes for CSVASQETQYF.